Given below is one TCR beta chain in context. The table lists this clonotype with a count of one. Its antigen remains undetermined. Qualities for individual bases were not recorded, and no much larger clone is one base off. One read is thin evidence. The method was 5' RACE. Sequencing used an Illumina HiSeq 2000. Template switching introduced a universal primer binding site; the final cDNA contained a unique molecular identifier, enabling accurate counting of TCR cDNA molecules. Specific primers in the conserved constant-segment region were used to synthesize first-strand cDNA for TCR alpha and beta chains. Each cDNA library was double barcoded, with a SMART-Mk sample barcode plus Illumina barcodes, to control for contamination. TruSeq adapter sequences, together with Illumina sample barcodes, were added in two successive PCR steps. Sequencing of the TCR alpha and beta cDNA libraries was done on the Illumina HiSeq platform using custom primers. Processing in the source paper ran as follows. MiGEC processed the raw reads to extract unique molecular identifiers, while MiXCR was used to determine the CDR3 positions. Recombination models were inferred per individual with the repgenHMM and IGoR tools using an EM algorithm. The analysis of shared clonotypes was done with the tcR package in R, with sharing normalized by the product of cloneset sizes. Out-of-frame nonproductive sequences were analyzed to study raw recombination free of thymic and clonal selection effects. Clones were called with MiXCR by TCRdb after fastp trimmed the public reads at Q25, and only in-frame beta chains were retained. Rows with one shared CDR3 protein collapse into an entry with the most common genes and DNA. TCRdb's processing, not the authors', yielded these V and J calls. The sample contains some 730,000 distinct CDR3 sequences, 15% to 20% of them found a single time. Jointly, the top ten make up about 12% of the sample.

Ends trimmed: V by 8 bases, J by 1 base; bases unmatched to a gene: 5. The CDR3 contains 14 residues, cysteine and phenylalanine counted. Of all the DNA, just the CDR3 is kept, 42 bases in frame from base 1. Based on the germline V gene, the CDR1 and CDR2 sequences are MNHNS and SASEGT. This entry is derived from a study of identical twins (dated by TCRdb to between 2015 and 2016). At the level of the whole study: To test whether fetal clonotypes persist, this study deep-sequenced TCR alpha and beta repertoires from monozygotic twins, from unrelated adults of various ages, and from cord blood. Replicate twin experiments were performed at different times using different library preparation protocols to rule out contamination.

Study-wide conclusions, independent of this receptor: Zero-insertion analyses could be partly confounded by invariant T cells such as MAIT and iNKT, although diverse VJ usage argued against such confounding for most clonotypes. In monozygotic twins, recombination models systematically underestimated out-of-frame TCR alpha sharing, but the models matched the sharing seen between unrelated individuals. Excess twin sharing in beta out-of-frame sequences was weaker because fewer shared sequences lowered the signal-to-noise ratio. Because the same donors could not be followed over many years, conclusions were based on cross-sectional statistical analysis. Compared with coincidental sharing between unrelated individuals, an excess of low generation-probability sequences was observed among out-of-frame TCR alpha sequences shared between twins. Abundant cord blood beta clonotypes carried fewer insertions; young adult naive repertoires showed a weaker similar trend, while memory repertoires showed none.

Every donor in the study was a healthy Caucasian. The twin cohort comprised three pairs of female monozygotic twins, all aged roughly 18 to 30 years. Peripheral blood mononuclear cells were the source from which RNA for the TCR libraries was isolated. These records were also assigned to another study, of T cells expressing NK-cell markers. The second source states: Three sorted T-cell subsets (CD3+CD56+NKG2C+, CD3+CD56+NKG2C- and CD3+CD56-NKG2C+) from eight donors had their TCR beta-chain repertoires profiled. Among the eight sequenced donors, seven were HCMV-seropositive and one was HCMV-seronegative. In several experiments an anti-gammadeltaTCR antibody was added to restrict sorting to alphabetaTCR-expressing T cells. In more than 5 donors, the dominant CD3+CD56+NKG2C+ clonotypes were found to rank among the top 10 CD8+ clonotypes and to make up about 1.0-7.0% of CD8+ T cells. Those dominant clonotypes were again the most abundant among CD3+CD56-NKG2C+ cells in a handful of donors, at about 28.3-65%. It remained unclear whether the expanded NKG2C-expressing T cell clones were specific for HCMV antigens. Randomly selected healthy volunteers, three men and five women, were used as the eight sequenced donors. To determine HCMV serostatus, a commercial ELISA kit was used to detect HCMV-specific IgG in serum. For several donors, bulk peripheral blood T-cell repertoires were additionally sequenced from unsorted PBMC. Reads were demultiplexed and grouped by UMI with MIGEC, and clonotypes were assembled and quantified with MiTCR. Only TCR cDNA sequences supported by at least two reads were kept to exclude erroneous sequences. Downstream repertoire analysis used the tcR package, and clonotypes were matched across fractions by CDR3 nucleotide sequence plus V segment. VDJmatch was used to annotate antigen specificity against VDJdb, with one amino acid substitution allowed in CDR3.

The sequenced material came from PBMCs. Recombination linked TRBV6-1 to TRBJ2-3; TRBD2 aligns with 8 central bases. The receptor's source is a woman aged 18-29 years in good health. The CDR3 protein: CASRGGLGTDTQYF. At the DNA level, the sequence is TGTGCCAGCCGGGGGGGGCTCGGCACAGATACGCAGTATTTT.